Included here is one T cell receptor (beta chain) sequence, with context. The antigen is not known. This specimen comes from a study of breast tumors, draining lymph nodes, adjacent tissues. The lymph nodes were axillary draining lymph nodes from breast cancer patients. TCRdb re-called the multiplex PCR reads with MiXCR, one entry per CDR3 protein. The sample has around 150,000 distinct CDR3 sequences, approximately 32% seen once; the top ten hold 2.3%. The V end was cut by 5 bases, the J end by 1 base, with 14 bases between. The CDR3 loop spans 15 amino acids. Germline lookup yields CDR1 SEHNR and CDR2 FQNEAQ (reference sequence). The study's findings and limits: Tumor repertoires ranked between lymph nodes and nontumor tissue in diversity, with V and J gene preferences. Luminal-like breast cancer showed significantly higher tumor–nontumor repertoire similarity than basal-like. Data only fit, rather than demonstrated, lymph node origin of most tumor T cells. Most tumor T cells seemingly derive from lymph node, then expand in tumor.

The receptor was derived from a female donor with breast cancer. Some clones in this sample may be carry-over from other donors' samples. Material: axillary lymph node tissue. This chain joins TRBV7-9 and TRBJ2-5; D tentatively fits TRBD1 or TRBD2 (5 bases each). CDR3 loop: CASSGFGAVQETQYF. The CDR3 nucleotides are TGTGCCAGCAGCGGTTTCGGGGCAGTCCAAGAGACCCAGTACTTC.